These T cell receptor beta chains were read from a single sample in a study of OX40 agonist ivuxolimab in advanced cancers. Some clones are missing from TCRdb's copy, which holds only in-frame ones; the method was immunoSEQ multiplex PCR. Counted here are more than 65,000 clones, roughly 81% occurring once; the ten biggest clones make up more than 4%. The sample here was CD4+ or CD8+ T cells sorted from blood, taken in a trial of the OX40 agonist ivuxolimab. These receptors all come from an adult with an advanced solid tumor such as melanoma, head and neck, liver or kidney cancer. CDR3s include the opening cysteine and the closing phenylalanine or tryptophan. A D gene is named only where the DNA matches it firmly. Not every row has a clone size; where given, it reads once, few, many or a size class.

TRBJ1-1	.	few	14	TRBV7-2	CASSPLSWDTEAFF	TGTGCCAGCAGCCCCCTCAGCTGGGACACTGAAGCTTTCTTT
TRBJ2-5	TRBD2	.	16	TRBV5-5	CASSLAVAGGKETQYF	TGTGCCAGCAGCTTGGCGGTAGCGGGAGGGAAAGAGACCCAGTACTTC
TRBJ2-3	TRBD2	.	19	TRBV5-1	CASSWPERREVEGTDTQYF	TGCGCCAGCAGCTGGCCTGAGAGGCGGGAGGTCGAGGGCACAGATACGCAGTATTTT
TRBJ1-1	TRBD1	.	16	TRBV4-1	CASSPGQGTMNTEAFF	TGCGCCAGCAGCCCCGGACAGGGAACCATGAACACTGAAGCTTTCTTT
TRBJ1-1	TRBD1	.	13	TRBV29-1	CSVVGGPNTEAFF	TGCAGCGTTGTAGGGGGCCCGAACACTGAAGCTTTCTTT
TRBJ2-3	TRBD2	.	18	TRBV4-1	CASSLRLAGDPGTDTQYF	TGCGCCAGCAGCCTCCGACTAGCGGGGGACCCGGGCACAGATACGCAGTATTTT
TRBJ2-1	.	.	15	TRBV7-9	CASSPTTGTGNEQFF	TGTGCCAGCAGCCCCACCACAGGGACGGGGAACGAGCAGTTCTTC
TRBJ2-7	TRBD2	.	16	TRBV7-2	CASSRSSGRAGYEQYF	TGTGCCAGCAGTAGATCTAGCGGGAGGGCTGGGTACGAGCAGTACTTC
TRBJ2-3	TRBD2	.	17	TRBV7-2	CASSPKASGRVEDTQYF	TGTGCCAGCAGCCCAAAGGCTAGCGGGAGGGTAGAAGATACGCAGTATTTT
TRBJ2-7	TRBD1	.	14	TRBV7-3	CASSTTGGSYEQYF	TGTGCCAGCAGCACCACAGGGGGTTCCTACGAGCAGTACTTC
TRBJ2-1	TRBD1	.	16	TRBV6-1	CASSEVDRGDYNEQFF	TGTGCCAGCAGTGAGGTCGACAGGGGGGATTACAATGAGCAGTTCTTC
TRBJ2-3	.	.	12	TRBV6-1	CASSEDTDTQYF	TGTGCCAGCAGTGAAGATACAGATACGCAGTATTTT
TRBJ2-3	TRBD2	.	15	TRBV7-9	CASSLVAGESDTQYF	TGTGCCAGCAGCTTAGTGGCGGGAGAATCTGATACGCAGTATTTT
TRBJ2-7	TRBD1	.	15	TRBV11-3	CASSFGQGGGYEQYF	TGTGCCAGCAGCTTCGGACAGGGTGGGGGCTACGAGCAGTACTTC
TRBJ2-5	TRBD2	.	17	TRBV6-1	CAISEGDGRVGWETQYF	TGTGCCATCAGTGAGGGTGACGGGAGGGTAGGTTGGGAGACCCAGTACTTC
TRBJ2-5	.	.	13	TRBV2	CASSGQDQETQYF	TGTGCCAGCAGTGGACAGGACCAAGAGACCCAGTACTTC
TRBJ2-7	.	.	14	TRBV7-2	CASSTHLAAYEQYF	TGTGCCAGCAGCACTCACCTTGCGGCTTACGAGCAGTACTTC
TRBJ1-2	TRBD1	.	13	TRBV18	CASSGTESYGYTF	TGTGCCAGCTCAGGGACAGAGTCCTATGGCTACACCTTC
TRBJ2-7	TRBD1	.	15	TRBV18	CASSEGTGSLYEQYF	TGTGCCAGCTCTGAAGGGACAGGTTCCCTCTACGAGCAGTACTTC
TRBJ1-6	.	.	12	TRBV25-1	CASSDYNSPPHF	TGTGCCAGCAGTGACTATAATTCACCCCCCCACTTT